Detailed here is one TCR beta chain. Antigen specificity is unknown. This sample was taken from a study of cytomegalovirus exposure and HLA in healthy donors. For the study at large: Counted in an early data release were about 85 million unique TCRs from HLA-typed donors. Study results and caveats: Reportedly, cytomegalovirus status was diagnosed with high sensitivity and specificity. Later genetic work tied a missense DCLRE1C variant to beta-chain V and J trimming. The study flagged about 160 TCR beta chains as cytomegalovirus-associated.

The CDR3 length is 12 residues. V was clipped by 4 bases and J by 15 bases; unmatched bases: 9. Per germline, CDR1 SGHDN and CDR2 FVKESK. PCR used 60 Vbeta primers and 13 Jbeta primers. TCRdb's copy holds only in-frame clones and misses some; the assay was immunoSEQ multiplex PCR. The sample carries fewer than 200,000 clones, 80% recorded once. The chain is built from TRBV14 and TRBJ2-1; 7 nucleotides align to TRBD1. The sequenced sample consisted of PBMCs. The receptor was derived from a man in his late teens or twenties in good health and CMV-seropositive. The CDR3 coding sequence is TGTGCCAGCAGCCTCTTGGGGGACAGTAGGTTCTTC. Translating it yields CASSLLGDSRFF.